This TCR beta chain derives from a study of T-cell reconstitution after alpha-beta-depleted transplantation in children. During its preparation, the TCRbeta library received unique molecular identifiers. In TCRdb, the PCR reads were re-called with MiXCR into one record per CDR3 protein. The repertoire includes about 500,000 distinct CDR3 sequences, 30% to 35% of them detected once, and 2% to 2.5% sits in the top ten. The specimen comprised PBMCs from the stem cell graft donor, sampled from the stem cell graft. This clonotype was obtained from a human donor who donated a stem cell graft to a child with aplastic anemia.

Here the CDR3 reads CASSYDPGNTIYF. Here the CDR3 DNA reads TGTGCCAGCAGTTACGACCCTGGAAACACCATATATTTT. V usage is TRBV6-5 and J usage is TRBJ1-3; D is unresolved. There are 13 residues in the CDR3. V was pared by 2 bases and J by 2 bases, with 4 bases between. Germline CDR1 MNHEY, CDR2 SVGAGI.